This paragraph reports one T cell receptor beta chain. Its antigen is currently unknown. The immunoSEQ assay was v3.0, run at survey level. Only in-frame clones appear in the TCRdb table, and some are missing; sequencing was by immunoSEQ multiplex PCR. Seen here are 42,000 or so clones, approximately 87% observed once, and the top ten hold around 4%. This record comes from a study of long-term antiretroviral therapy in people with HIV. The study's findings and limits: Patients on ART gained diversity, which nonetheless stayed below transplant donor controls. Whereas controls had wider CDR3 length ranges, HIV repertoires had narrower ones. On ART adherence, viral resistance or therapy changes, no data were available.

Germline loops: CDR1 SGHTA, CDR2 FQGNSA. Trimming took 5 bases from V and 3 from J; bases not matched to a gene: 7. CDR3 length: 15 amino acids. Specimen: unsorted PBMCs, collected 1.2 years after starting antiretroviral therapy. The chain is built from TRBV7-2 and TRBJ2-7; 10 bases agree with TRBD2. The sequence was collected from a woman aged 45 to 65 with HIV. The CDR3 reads CASSPGLAEIYEQYF. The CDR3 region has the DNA TGTGCCAGCAGCCCTGGACTAGCGGAAATCTACGAGCAGTACTTC. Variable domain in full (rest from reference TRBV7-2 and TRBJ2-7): GAGVSQSPSNKVTEKGKDVELRCDPISGHTALYWYRQSLGQGLEFLIYFQGNSAPDKSGLPSDRFSAERTGGSVSTLTIQRTQQEDSAVYLCASSPGLAEIYEQYFGPGTRLTVT.